One and the same sample provided the 18 T cell receptor beta chains below, sequenced in a study of blood T cells in healthy people across ages. PCR was performed a second time for 7 to 11 cycles using a sample-barcoded 5' primer and a J-beta primer mix. MiXCR was run by TCRdb on the 5' RACE reads, yielding one entry per CDR3 protein. The sample shows about 1,500,000 distinct CDR3 sequences, roughly 30% of them seen only once. Source material: blood. The receptors here all came from a young woman in good health.

V and J are TRBV6-2 or TRBV6-3 and TRBJ2-1; D remains unclear. CDR3 length: 13 residues. V lost 6 bases and J 7 bases, leaving 13 bases between the germline ends. Germline loops: CDR1 MNHEY, CDR2 SVGEGT. Here the CDR3 reads CASSQKDGNEQFF. CDR3 nucleotide sequence: TGTGCCAGCAGCCAAAAGGACGGTAATGAGCAGTTCTTC.

This clonotype was observed a few times. The chain uses TRBV14 and TRBJ2-7; D remains ambiguous. The V gene's germline CDR1 is SGHDN and CDR2 FVKESK. The CDR3 spans 14 residues. Trimming pared 2 bases from V and 4 bases from J, leaving 12 bases between. CDR3 bases: TGTGCCAGCAGCCAACGATCCCTTAATTACGAGCAGTACTTC. Translated: CASSQRSLNYEQYF. The full variable domain, with the rest looked up from reference TRBV14 and TRBJ2-7, is EAGVTQFPSHSVIEKGQTVTLRCDPISGHDNLYWYRRVMGKEIKFLLHFVKESKQDESGMPNNRFLAERTGGTYSTLKVQPAELEDSGVYFCASSQRSLNYEQYFGPGTRLTVT.

This chain joins TRBV5-1 and TRBJ2-5, with 8 bases aligning to TRBD2. The DNA end is a closer match to TRBJ2-1, so the J assignment may be wrong. The CDR3 runs to 15 residues. Germline lookup yields CDR1 SGHRS and CDR2 YFSETQ. The CDR3 loop reads CASSYAGGHQETQFF. DNA of the CDR3: TGCGCCAGCAGCTATGCGGGGGGACACCAAGAGACCCAGTTCTTC.

The chain couples TRBV12-3 or TRBV12-4 to TRBJ1-1, with 7 bases fitting TRBD1. Losses at the gene ends were 6 bases for V and 5 bases for J; bases not matched to a gene: 3. The CDR3 length is 12 residues. The chain's CDR3 is CASRRQGTEAFF. The CDR3 DNA reads TGTGCCAGCAGACGACAGGGAACTGAAGCTTTCTTT.

Here the CDR3 reads CASGTDFYNSPLHF. The CDR3 nucleotides are TGCGCCAGCGGCACCGATTTTTATAATTCACCCCTCCACTTT. V is TRBV5-1 and J is TRBJ1-6; D remains unclear. The CDR3 totals 14 residues. The germline V gene encodes CDR1 SGHRS and CDR2 YFSETQ. V was shortened by 7 bases and J by 4 bases, with 12 bases between the two germline ends.

The V gene is TRBV2, the J gene TRBJ2-1; maybe TRBD1 (5 bases). Germline V gene lookup returns CDR1 SNHLY and CDR2 FYNNEI. CDR3 length equals 13 residues. V was trimmed by 9 bases and J by 1 base, leaving 10 bases between them. The DNA of the CDR3 is TGTGCCAGTAGGGGTAATTCCTACAATGAGCAGTTCTTC. Residues: CASRGNSYNEQFF.

The chain couples TRBV5-1 to TRBJ2-1, with D perhaps matching TRBD1 (6 bases). The CDR3 loop spans 15 amino acids. Between the trimmed V and J ends, which lost 1 base and 4 bases, there was a span of 12 bases. Per the germline V gene, CDR1 is SGHRS and CDR2 is YFSETQ. This CDR3 is CASSLLQGRYNEQFF. The CDR3 coding sequence is TGCGCCAGCAGCTTGTTACAGGGACGATACAATGAGCAGTTCTTC.

The chain uses TRBV10-3 and TRBJ1-5, with D unclear. Germline-derived CDR1 and CDR2 are ENHRY and SYGVKD. The CDR3 spans 12 residues. Trimming pared 3 bases from V and 9 bases from J, leaving 9 bases between. CDR3 in amino acids: CAISDPPGPQHF. DNA of the CDR3: TGTGCCATCAGTGACCCTCCCGGGCCCCAGCATTTT.

Only a few counts were recorded for this clonotype. This chain uses TRBV5-1 with TRBJ2-1; 9 bases are shared with TRBD1. The CDR3 loop spans 14 amino acids. Germline lookup yields CDR1 SGHRS and CDR2 YFSETQ. J lost 9 bases, V lost 4 bases, and 8 bases had no gene match. CDR3 in amino acids: CASSQGDRVPEQFF. DNA of the CDR3: TGCGCCAGCAGCCAAGGGGACAGGGTACCTGAGCAGTTCTTC.

V usage is TRBV6-1 and J usage is TRBJ2-1; D remains ambiguous. The CDR3 covers 10 residues. Per germline, CDR1 MNHNS and CDR2 SASEGT. Deletions cut 7 bases from V and 7 bases from J, with 5 bases between. In nucleotides, the CDR3 is TGTGCCAGCACCCTAAATGAGCAGTTCTTC. As protein: CASTLNEQFF.

Of note for this clonotype: A much larger clone is a single base away; this may be a read error. The chain joins TRBV6-1 to TRBJ2-5; possible D gene TRBD1, 6 bases. The end of the DNA fits TRBJ2-7 better, so the J call may be wrong. The germline CDR1 and CDR2 sequences are MNHNS and SASEGT. The CDR3 is 16 residues long. The CDR3 nucleotides are TGTGCCAGCAGGAAGGGGCGGACAGCCATCTCCTACGAGCAGTACTTC. This encodes CASRKGRTAISYEQYF.

This clonotype was counted at least ten times. The genes are TRBV28 and TRBJ2-1; the D gene is possibly TRBD1 (6 bases). CDR3 length: 16 residues. V was cut by 7 bases and J by 1 base, with 17 bases left in between. CDR1 MDHEN and CDR2 SYDVKM come from the germline V gene. The CDR3 DNA reads as TGTGCCAGCACCGAGTTGGACAGCACTTCCTACAATGAGCAGTTCTTC. This codes for CASTELDSTSYNEQFF.

This clonotype was seen more than once but under ten times. The rearrangement links TRBV10-3 to TRBJ1-5; tentative D call: TRBD1 (5 bases). CDR3 length equals 14 residues. V lost 2 bases and J lost 7, with 12 bases in between. Germline assignment: CDR1 ENHRY and CDR2 SYGVKD. The CDR3 is CAISEVGERQPQHF. In nucleotides, the CDR3 is TGTGCCATCAGTGAGGTAGGGGAGCGACAGCCCCAGCATTTT.

The rearrangement joins TRBV30 to TRBJ2-5; no clear D. Trimming took 0 bases from V and 7 from J, leaving 6 bases between them. This CDR3 is 11 amino acids long. Germline-derived CDR1 and CDR2 are GTSNPN and SVGIG (reference sequence). CDR3 amino acids: CAWSVSGTQYF. DNA for the CDR3: TGTGCCTGGAGTGTTTCGGGGACCCAGTACTTC.

This clonotype showed up just a few times. This chain joins TRBV7-2 and TRBJ1-5; D may be TRBD1 (5 bases). CDR1 is SGHTA and CDR2 is FQGNSA in the germline V gene. Trimming removed 5 bases at V and 7 bases at J, with 18 bases between. The CDR3 is made up of 15 amino acids. The CDR3 reads CASSLSGTPAQPQHF. The CDR3 nucleotides read TGTGCCAGCAGCCTGTCGGGGACGCCGGCCCAGCCCCAGCATTTT.

The V gene is TRBV24-1, the J gene TRBJ2-2, with a tentative D call TRBD1 (6 bases). The CDR3 extends over 17 amino acids. Per the germline V gene, CDR1 is KGHDR and CDR2 is SFDVKD. With 5 bases removed from V and 5 bases from J, the gap between germline ends came to 20 bases. The CDR3 here is CATSALPGQGITGELFF. CDR3 DNA: TGTGCCACCAGTGCCCTCCCGGGACAAGGCATTACCGGGGAGCTGTTTTTT.

A remark on this clonotype: Being one base from a much bigger clone, this may be a read error. The V and J genes are TRBV4-1 and TRBJ2-7, with 8 bases aligning to TRBD1. V was clipped by 0 bases and J by 3 bases; unmatched bases: 10. Germline CDR1 and CDR2: MGHRA and YSYEKL. The CDR3 length is 17 residues. The CDR3 is CASSQDSTATGDYEQYF. CDR3 DNA: TGCGCCAGCAGCCAAGATAGTACCGCGACAGGGGACTACGAGCAGTACTTC.

V is TRBV12-3 or TRBV12-4 and J is TRBJ2-7; 8 bases fit TRBD1. The end of the DNA is better explained by TRBJ2-5, so the J call may be wrong. There are 14 residues in the CDR3. CDR3 DNA sequence: TGTGCCAGCAGTGCAGGACAGGGCCCCGAGACCCAGTACTTC. Translating gives CASSAGQGPETQYF.